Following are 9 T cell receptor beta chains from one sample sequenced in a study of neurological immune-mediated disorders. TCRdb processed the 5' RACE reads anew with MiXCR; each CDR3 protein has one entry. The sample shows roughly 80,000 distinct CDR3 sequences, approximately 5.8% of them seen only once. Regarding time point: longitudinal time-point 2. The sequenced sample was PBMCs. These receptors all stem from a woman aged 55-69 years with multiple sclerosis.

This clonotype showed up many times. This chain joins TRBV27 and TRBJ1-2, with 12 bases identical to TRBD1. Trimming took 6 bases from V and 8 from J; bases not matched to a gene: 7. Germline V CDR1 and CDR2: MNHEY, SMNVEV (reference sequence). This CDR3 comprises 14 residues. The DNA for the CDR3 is TGTGCCAGCAGGCAGGGACAGGGGGCGCGAGGCTACACCTTC. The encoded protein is CASRQGQGARGYTF.

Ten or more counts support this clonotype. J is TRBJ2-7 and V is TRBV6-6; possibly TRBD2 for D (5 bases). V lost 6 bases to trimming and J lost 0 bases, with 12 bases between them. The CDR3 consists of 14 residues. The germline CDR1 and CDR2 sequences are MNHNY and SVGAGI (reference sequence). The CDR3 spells CASRPDLSSYEQYF. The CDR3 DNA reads TGTGCCAGCAGGCCGGACTTAAGCTCCTACGAGCAGTACTTC.

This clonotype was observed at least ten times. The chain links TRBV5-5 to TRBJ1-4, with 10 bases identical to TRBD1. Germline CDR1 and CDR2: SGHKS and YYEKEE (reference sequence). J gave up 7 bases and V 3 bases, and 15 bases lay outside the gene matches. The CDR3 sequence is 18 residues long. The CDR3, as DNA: TGTGCCAGCAGCTCCGGCCCTGACAGGGGGCATTTAGGTGAAAAACTGTTTTTT. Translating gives CASSSGPDRGHLGEKLFF.

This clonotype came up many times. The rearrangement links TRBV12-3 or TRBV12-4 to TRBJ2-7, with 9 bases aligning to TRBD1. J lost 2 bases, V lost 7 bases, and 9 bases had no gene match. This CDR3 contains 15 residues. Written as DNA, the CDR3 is TGTGCCAGCACGAACCGGGACAGGGTTCCCTACGAGCAGTACTTC. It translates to CASTNRDRVPYEQYF.

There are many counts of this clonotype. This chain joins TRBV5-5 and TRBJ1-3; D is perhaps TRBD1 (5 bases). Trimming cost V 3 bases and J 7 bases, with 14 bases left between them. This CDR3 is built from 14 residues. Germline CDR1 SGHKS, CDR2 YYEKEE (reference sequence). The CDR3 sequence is CASSYAGGTNTIYF. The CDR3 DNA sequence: TGTGCCAGCAGCTACGCCGGGGGAACGAACACCATATATTTT.

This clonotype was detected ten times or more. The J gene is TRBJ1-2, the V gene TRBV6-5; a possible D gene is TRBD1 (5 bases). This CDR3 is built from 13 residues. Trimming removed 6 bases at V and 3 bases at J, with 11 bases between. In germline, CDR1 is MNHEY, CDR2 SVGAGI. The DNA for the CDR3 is TGTGCCAGCAGATATACGACAGACTATGGCTACACCTTC. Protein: CASRYTTDYGYTF.

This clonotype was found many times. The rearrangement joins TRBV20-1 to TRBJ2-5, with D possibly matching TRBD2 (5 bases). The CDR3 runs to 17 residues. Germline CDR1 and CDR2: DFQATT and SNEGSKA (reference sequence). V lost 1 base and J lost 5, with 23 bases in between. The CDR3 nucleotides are TGCAGTGCTAGAGTTCAACTATCTGGGCTAGCTCGGGAGACCCAGTACTTC. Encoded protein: CSARVQLSGLARETQYF.

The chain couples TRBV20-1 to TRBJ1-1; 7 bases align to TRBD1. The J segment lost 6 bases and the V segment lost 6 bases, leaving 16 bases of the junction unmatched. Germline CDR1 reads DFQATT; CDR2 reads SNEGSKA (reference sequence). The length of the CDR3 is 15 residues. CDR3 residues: CSAISTGSLSPEAFF. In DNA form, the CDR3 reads TGCAGTGCCATATCGACAGGGTCCCTCTCCCCTGAAGCTTTCTTT.

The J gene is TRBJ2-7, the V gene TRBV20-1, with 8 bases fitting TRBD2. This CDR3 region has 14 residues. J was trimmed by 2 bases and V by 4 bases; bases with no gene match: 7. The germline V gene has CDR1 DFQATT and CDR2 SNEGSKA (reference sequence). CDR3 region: CSATTSGRTYEQYF. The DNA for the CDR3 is TGCAGTGCTACAACTAGCGGACGTACCTACGAGCAGTACTTC.